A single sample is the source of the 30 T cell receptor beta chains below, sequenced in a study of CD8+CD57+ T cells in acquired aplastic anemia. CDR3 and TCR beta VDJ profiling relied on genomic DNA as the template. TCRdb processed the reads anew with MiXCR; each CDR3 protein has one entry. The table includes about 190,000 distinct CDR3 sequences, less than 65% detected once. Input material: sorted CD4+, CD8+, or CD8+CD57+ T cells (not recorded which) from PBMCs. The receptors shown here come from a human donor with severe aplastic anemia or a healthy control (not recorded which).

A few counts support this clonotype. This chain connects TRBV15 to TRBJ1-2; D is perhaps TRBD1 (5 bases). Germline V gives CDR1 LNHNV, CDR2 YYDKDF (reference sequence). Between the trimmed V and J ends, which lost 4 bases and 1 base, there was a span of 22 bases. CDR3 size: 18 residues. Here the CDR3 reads CATSTPHRSSDLNYGYTF. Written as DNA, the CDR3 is TGTGCCACCAGCACACCCCACAGGTCTTCTGACCTTAACTATGGCTACACCTTC.

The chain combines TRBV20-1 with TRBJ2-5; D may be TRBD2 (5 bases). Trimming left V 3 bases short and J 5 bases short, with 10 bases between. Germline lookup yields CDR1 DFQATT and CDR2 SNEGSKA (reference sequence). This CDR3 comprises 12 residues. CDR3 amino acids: CSASWLAETQYF. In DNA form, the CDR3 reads TGCAGTGCTAGTTGGCTAGCCGAGACCCAGTACTTC.

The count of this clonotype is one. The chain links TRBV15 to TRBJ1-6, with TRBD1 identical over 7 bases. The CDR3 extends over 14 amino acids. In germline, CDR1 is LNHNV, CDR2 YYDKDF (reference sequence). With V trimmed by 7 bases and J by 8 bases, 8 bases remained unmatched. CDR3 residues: CATKMDRTYSPLHF. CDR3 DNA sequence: TGTGCCACCAAGATGGACAGGACCTATTCACCCCTCCACTTT.

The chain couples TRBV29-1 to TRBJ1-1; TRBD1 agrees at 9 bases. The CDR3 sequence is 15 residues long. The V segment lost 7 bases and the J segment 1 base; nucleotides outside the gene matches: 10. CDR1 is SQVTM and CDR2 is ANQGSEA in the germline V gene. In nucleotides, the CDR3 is TGCAGCGCCACAGGGGGCTCGAAGGCGAACACTGAAGCTTTCTTT. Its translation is CSATGGSKANTEAFF.

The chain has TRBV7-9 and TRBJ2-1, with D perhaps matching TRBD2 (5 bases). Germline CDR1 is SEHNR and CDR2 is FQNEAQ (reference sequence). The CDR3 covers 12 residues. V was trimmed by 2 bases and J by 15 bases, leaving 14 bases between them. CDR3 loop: CASSLSGSQSFF. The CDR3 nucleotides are TGTGCCAGCAGCTTAAGTGGGAGTCAGTCGTTCTTC. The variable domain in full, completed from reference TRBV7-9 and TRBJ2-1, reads DTGVSQNPRHKITKRGQNVTFRCDPISEHNRLYWYRQTLGQGPEFLTYFQNEAQLEKSRLLSDRFSAERPKGSFSTLEIQRTEQGDSAMYLCASSLSGSQSFFGPGTRLTVL.

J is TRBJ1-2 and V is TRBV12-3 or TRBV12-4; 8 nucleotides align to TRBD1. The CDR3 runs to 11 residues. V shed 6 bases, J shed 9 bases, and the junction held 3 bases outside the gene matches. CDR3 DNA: TGTGCCAGCAGCGGGACAGGTAGCTACACCTTC. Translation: CASSGTGSYTF.

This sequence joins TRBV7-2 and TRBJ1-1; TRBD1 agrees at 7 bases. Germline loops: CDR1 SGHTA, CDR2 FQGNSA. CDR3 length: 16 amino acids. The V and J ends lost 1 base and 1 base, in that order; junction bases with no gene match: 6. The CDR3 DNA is TGTGCCAGCAGCTTAGACGAGGGGGCTACGAACACTGAAGCTTTCTTT. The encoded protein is CASSLDEGATNTEAFF.

The CDR3 loop is CATSDTGRIHEQYF. In nucleotides, the CDR3 is TGTGCCACCAGTGATACAGGACGGATCCACGAGCAGTACTTC. The V and J genes are TRBV19 and TRBJ2-7, with D perhaps matching TRBD1 (5 bases). CDR1 is LNHDA and CDR2 is SQIVND in the germline V gene (reference sequence). Trimming shortened V by 10 bases and J by 5 bases, and 21 bases separated the two germline ends. The CDR3 loop spans 14 amino acids.

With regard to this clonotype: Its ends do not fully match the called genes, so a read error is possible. CDR3 in DNA: TGTGCCATCAGTGCCGGGATCTCCCACGAGCAGTACTTC. Translating it yields CAISAGISHEQYF. The chain carries TRBV10-3 and TRBJ2-7, with a weak D call TRBD2 (5 bases). CDR1 ENHRY and CDR2 SYGVKD come from the germline V gene. The length of the CDR3 is 13 residues.

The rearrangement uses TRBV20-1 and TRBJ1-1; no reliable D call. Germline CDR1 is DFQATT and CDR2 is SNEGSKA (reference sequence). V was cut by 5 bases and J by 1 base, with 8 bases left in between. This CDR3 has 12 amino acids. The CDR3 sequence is CSALTGNTEAFF. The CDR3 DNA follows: TGCAGTGCTCTGACGGGGAACACTGAAGCTTTCTTT.

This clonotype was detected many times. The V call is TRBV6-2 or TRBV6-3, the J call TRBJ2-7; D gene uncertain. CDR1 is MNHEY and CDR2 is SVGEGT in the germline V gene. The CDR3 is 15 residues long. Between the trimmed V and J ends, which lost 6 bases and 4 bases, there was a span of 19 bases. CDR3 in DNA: TGTGCCAGCAGCTCGTTCCTGGAATTAGGGTACGAGCAGTACTTC. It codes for CASSSFLELGYEQYF.

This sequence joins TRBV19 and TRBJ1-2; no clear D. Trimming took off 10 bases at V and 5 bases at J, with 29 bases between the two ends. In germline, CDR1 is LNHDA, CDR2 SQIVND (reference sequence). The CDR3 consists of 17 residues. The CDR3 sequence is CAIPTEVGDGEIYGYTF. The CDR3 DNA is TGTGCCATCCCAACGGAGGTAGGTGACGGGGAGATATATGGCTACACCTTC.

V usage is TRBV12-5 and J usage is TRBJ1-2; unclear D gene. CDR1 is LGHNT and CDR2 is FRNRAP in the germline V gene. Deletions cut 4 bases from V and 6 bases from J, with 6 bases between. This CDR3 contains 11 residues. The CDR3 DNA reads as TGTGCTAGTGGTTGGTGGGATGGCTACACCTTC. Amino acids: CASGWWDGYTF.

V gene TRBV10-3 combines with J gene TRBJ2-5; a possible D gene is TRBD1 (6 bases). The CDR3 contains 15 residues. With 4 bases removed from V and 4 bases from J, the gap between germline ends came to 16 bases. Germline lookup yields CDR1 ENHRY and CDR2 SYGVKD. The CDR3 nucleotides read TGTGCCATCAGTGGGACTTCAGGGGTTTCAGAGACCCAGTACTTC. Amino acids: CAISGTSGVSETQYF.

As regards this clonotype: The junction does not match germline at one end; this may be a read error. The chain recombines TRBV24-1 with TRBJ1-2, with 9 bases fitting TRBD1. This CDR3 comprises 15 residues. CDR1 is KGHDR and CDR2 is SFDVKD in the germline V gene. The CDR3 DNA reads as TGCGCCACCAGTGAGCCCGGGACAGGGTACGATGGCTACACCTTC. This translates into CATSEPGTGYDGYTF.

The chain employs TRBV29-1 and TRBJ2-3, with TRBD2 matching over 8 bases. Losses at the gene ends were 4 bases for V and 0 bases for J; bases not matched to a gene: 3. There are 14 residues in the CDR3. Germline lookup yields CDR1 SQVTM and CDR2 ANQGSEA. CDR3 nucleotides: TGCAGCGTTGTACTAGCGGCTAGCACAGATACGCAGTATTTT. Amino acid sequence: CSVVLAASTDTQYF.

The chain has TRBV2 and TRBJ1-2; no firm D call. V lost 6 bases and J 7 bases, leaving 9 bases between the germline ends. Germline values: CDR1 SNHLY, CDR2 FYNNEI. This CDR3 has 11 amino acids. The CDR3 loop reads CASRDIFGYTF. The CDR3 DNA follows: TGTGCCAGCAGAGACATCTTTGGCTACACCTTC.

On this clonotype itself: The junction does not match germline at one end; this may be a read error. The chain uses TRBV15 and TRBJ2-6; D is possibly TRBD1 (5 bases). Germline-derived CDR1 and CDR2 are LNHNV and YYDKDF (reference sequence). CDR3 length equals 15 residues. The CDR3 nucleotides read TGTGCCACCGGCAGCAGGGATTCTGGGGCCAACGTCCTGACTTTC. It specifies CATGSRDSGANVLTF.

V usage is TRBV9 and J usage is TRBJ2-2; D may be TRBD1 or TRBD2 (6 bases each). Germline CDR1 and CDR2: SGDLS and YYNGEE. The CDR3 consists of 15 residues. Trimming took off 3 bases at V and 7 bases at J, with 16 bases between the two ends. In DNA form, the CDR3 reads TGTGCCAGCAGCGGTACGACAGGTAGCGGCGGGGAGCTGTTTTTT. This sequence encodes CASSGTTGSGGELFF.

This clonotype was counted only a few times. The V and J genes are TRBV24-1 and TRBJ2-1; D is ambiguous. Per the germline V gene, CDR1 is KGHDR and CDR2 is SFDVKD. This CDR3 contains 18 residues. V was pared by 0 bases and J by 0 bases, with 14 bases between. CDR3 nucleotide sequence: TGTGCCACCAGTGATTTGCTGGGTCCCTCGGGCTCCTACAATGAGCAGTTCTTC. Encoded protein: CATSDLLGPSGSYNEQFF.

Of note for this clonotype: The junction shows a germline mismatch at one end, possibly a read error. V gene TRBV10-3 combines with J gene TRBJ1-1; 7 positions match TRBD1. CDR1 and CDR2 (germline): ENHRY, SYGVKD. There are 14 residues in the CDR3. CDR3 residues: CAVSQQGPTTEAFF. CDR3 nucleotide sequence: TGTGCCGTCAGTCAACAGGGGCCTACCACTGAAGCTTTCTTT.

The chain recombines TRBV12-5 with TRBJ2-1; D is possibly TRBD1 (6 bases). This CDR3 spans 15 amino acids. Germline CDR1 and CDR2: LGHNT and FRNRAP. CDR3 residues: CASGTRRRGNNEQFF. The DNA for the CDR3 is TGTGCCAGCGGTACGCGGAGAAGGGGGAACAATGAGCAGTTCTTC.

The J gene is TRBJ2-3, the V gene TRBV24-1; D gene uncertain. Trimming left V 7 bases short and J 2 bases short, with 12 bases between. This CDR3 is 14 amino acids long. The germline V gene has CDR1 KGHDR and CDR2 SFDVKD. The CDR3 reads CATRDPWDTDTQYF. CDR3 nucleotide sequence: TGTGCCACCAGGGACCCTTGGGACACAGATACGCAGTATTTT.

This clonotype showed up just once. CDR3 sequence (DNA): TGTGCCAGCAGCTCGGGATCAACTAATGAAAAACTGTTTTTT. Protein: CASSSGSTNEKLFF. The chain is built from TRBV27 and TRBJ1-4; D uncertain. Deletions cut 6 bases from V and 0 bases from J, with 8 bases between. This CDR3 is built from 14 residues. Germline V gene lookup returns CDR1 MNHEY and CDR2 SMNVEV (reference sequence).

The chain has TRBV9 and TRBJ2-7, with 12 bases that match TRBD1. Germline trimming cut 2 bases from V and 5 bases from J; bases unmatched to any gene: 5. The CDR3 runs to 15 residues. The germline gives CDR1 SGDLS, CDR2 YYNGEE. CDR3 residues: CASSVSGTGGNEQYF. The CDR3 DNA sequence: TGTGCCAGCAGCGTGTCCGGGACAGGGGGCAACGAGCAGTACTTC.

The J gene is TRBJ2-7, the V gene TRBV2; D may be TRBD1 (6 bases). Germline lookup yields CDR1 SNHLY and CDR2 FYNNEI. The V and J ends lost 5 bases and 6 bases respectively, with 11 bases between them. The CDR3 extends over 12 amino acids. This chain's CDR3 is CASSYSRGEQYF. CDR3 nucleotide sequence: TGTGCCAGCAGTTACAGCAGGGGCGAGCAGTACTTC.

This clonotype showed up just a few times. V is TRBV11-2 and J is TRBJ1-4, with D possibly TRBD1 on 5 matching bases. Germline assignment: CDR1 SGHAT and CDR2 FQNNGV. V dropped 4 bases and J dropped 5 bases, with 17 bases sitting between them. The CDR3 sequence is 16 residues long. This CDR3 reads CASSSVGGRNNEKLFF. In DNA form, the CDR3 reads TGTGCCAGCAGCTCAGTTGGGGGACGGAACAATGAAAAACTGTTTTTT.

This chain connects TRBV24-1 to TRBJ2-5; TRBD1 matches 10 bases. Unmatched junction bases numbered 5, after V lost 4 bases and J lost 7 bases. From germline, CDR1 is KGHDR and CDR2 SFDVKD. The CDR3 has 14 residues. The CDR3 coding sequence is TGTGCCACCAGTGACTGGGACAGGGGTCCGACCCAGTACTTC. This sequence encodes CATSDWDRGPTQYF.

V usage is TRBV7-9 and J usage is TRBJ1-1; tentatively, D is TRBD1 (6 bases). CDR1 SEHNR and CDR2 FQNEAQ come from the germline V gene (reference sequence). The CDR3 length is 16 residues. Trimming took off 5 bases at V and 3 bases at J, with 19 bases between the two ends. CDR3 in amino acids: CASSVGHPTGDTEAFF. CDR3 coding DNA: TGTGCCAGCAGCGTGGGACACCCCACCGGGGACACTGAAGCTTTCTTT. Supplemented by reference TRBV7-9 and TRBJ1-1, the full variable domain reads DTGVSQNPRHKITKRGQNVTFRCDPISEHNRLYWYRQTLGQGPEFLTYFQNEAQLEKSRLLSDRFSAERPKGSFSTLEIQRTEQGDSAMYLCASSVGHPTGDTEAFFGQGTRLTVV.

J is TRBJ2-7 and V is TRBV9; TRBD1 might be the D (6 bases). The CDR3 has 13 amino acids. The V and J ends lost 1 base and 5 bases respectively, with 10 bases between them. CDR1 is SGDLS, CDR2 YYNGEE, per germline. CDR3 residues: CASSVTTGHEQYF. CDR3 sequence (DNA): TGTGCCAGCAGCGTAACGACAGGCCACGAGCAGTACTTC. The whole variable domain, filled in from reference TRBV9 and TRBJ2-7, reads DSGVTQTPKHLITATGQRVTLRCSPRSGDLSVYWYQQSLDQGLQFLIQYYNGEERAKGNILERFSAQQFPDLHSELNLSSLELGDSALYFCASSVTTGHEQYFGPGTRLTVT.